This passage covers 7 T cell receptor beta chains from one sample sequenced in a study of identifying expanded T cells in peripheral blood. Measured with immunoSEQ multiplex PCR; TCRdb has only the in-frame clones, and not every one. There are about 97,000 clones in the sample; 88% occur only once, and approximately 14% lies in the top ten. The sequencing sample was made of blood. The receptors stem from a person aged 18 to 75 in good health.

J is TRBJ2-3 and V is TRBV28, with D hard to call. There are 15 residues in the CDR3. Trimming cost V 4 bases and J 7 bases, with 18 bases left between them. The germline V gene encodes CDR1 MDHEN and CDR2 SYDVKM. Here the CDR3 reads CASSSPTLRSHTQYF. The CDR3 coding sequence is TGTGCCAGCAGTTCTCCTACCCTTAGGTCCCATACGCAGTATTTT.

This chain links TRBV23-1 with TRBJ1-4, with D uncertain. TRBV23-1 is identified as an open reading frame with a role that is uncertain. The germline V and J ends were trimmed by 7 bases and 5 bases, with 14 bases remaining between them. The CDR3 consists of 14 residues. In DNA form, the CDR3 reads TGCGCCAGCAAACCGGGCCCTGGGAATGAAAAACTGTTTTTT. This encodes CASKPGPGNEKLFF.

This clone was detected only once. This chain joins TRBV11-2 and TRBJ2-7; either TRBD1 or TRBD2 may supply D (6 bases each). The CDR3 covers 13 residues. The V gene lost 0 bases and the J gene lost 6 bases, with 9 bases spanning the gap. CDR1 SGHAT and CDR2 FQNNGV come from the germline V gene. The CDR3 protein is CASSLERGVEQYF. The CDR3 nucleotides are TGTGCCAGCAGCTTAGAAAGGGGGGTCGAGCAGTACTTC.

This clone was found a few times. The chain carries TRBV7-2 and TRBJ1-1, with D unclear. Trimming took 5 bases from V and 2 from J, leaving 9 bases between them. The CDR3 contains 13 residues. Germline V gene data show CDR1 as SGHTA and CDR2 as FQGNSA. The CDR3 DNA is TGTGCCAGCAGCACCGCAGTTAACACTGAAGCTTTCTTT. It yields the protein CASSTAVNTEAFF. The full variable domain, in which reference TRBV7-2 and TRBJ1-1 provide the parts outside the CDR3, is GAGVSQSPSNKVTEKGKDVELRCDPISGHTALYWYRQSLGQGLEFLIYFQGNSAPDKSGLPSDRFSAERTGGSVSTLTIQRTQQEDSAVYLCASSTAVNTEAFFGQGTRLTVV.

CDR3 sequence (DNA): TGTGCCAGCAGTTACCGCCGGGGAGGGGACATTCAGTACTTC. Its protein is CASSYRRGGDIQYF. This chain connects TRBV6-9 to TRBJ2-4; 7 nucleotides align to TRBD2. Germline CDR1 reads MNHGY; CDR2 reads SVAAGI. The CDR3 contains 14 residues. Trimming took 3 bases from V and 8 from J; bases not matched to a gene: 7.

CDR3 bases: TGTGCCAGCAGCCCGTCCCTTGGGTACACTGAAGCTTTCTTT. Its translation is CASSPSLGYTEAFF. The V call is TRBV7-3, the J call TRBJ1-1, with D unclear. V lost 5 bases and J lost 3, with 13 bases in between. In germline, CDR1 is SGHTA, CDR2 FQGTGA. This CDR3 contains 14 residues.

CDR3 DNA sequence: TGTGCCAGCAGTGAAGAGGGGATCACTGAAGCTTTCTTT. It translates to CASSEEGITEAFF. The chain carries TRBV2 and TRBJ1-1, with TRBD1 as a possible D gene (5 bases). Germline assignment: CDR1 SNHLY and CDR2 FYNNEI. The CDR3 length is 13 residues. Deletions cut 1 base from V and 4 bases from J, with 7 bases between.